What follows are 16 T cell receptor beta chains derived from one specimen sequenced in a study of cytomegalovirus exposure and HLA in healthy donors. Both 60 Vbeta primers and 13 Jbeta primers went into the PCR. TCRdb's copy holds only in-frame clones and misses some; the assay was immunoSEQ multiplex PCR. This sample has about 160,000 clones, with approximately 80% found just once. Material for sequencing was PBMCs. The receptors come from a man aged 30 to 39 in good health and CMV-seropositive.

V is TRBV6-1 and J is TRBJ1-1, with TRBD1 matching 12 bases. From germline, CDR1 is MNHNS and CDR2 SASEGT. The CDR3 consists of 14 residues. The trim removed 6 bases at V and 4 bases at J, leaving 3 bases unmatched. Written as DNA, the CDR3 is TGTGCCAGCAGAGAGGGACAGGGGGCCACTGAAGCTTTCTTT. Residues: CASREGQGATEAFF.

This rearrangement joins TRBV4-1 to TRBJ2-7, with D perhaps matching TRBD1 (6 bases). CDR3 length: 15 residues. The germline CDR1 and CDR2 sequences are MGHRA and YSYEKL. The ends were cut back, 2 bases at V and 2 bases at J, with 13 bases in the middle. CDR3 sequence (DNA): TGCGCCAGCAGCCAAACAGGGTTGGGAACCTACGAGCAGTACTTC. This sequence encodes CASSQTGLGTYEQYF.

The chain recombines TRBV11-2 with TRBJ2-7, with 8 nucleotides matching TRBD1. The CDR3 length is 15 residues. Germline CDR1 SGHAT, CDR2 FQNNGV. The trim removed 5 bases at V and 2 bases at J, leaving 8 bases unmatched. CDR3 loop: CASSPQRTGTYEQYF. CDR3 nucleotide sequence: TGTGCCAGCAGCCCGCAGCGGACAGGGACCTACGAGCAGTACTTC.

The V call is TRBV2, the J call TRBJ1-1; TRBD1 aligns across 7 bases. Germline CDR1 and CDR2: SNHLY and FYNNEI. The CDR3 sequence is 14 residues long. Germline trimming cut 4 bases from V and 3 bases from J; bases unmatched to any gene: 5. CDR3 DNA sequence: TGTGCCAGCAGTGGTCAGACAGGGCACACTGAAGCTTTCTTT. Translating gives CASSGQTGHTEAFF.

V usage is TRBV15 and J usage is TRBJ1-3; 8 positions agree with TRBD1. V gave up 3 bases and J gave up 0 bases; unmatched junction bases: 7. CDR3 length: 17 amino acids. Looked up from germline, CDR1 is LNHNV and CDR2 is YYDKDF (reference sequence). As DNA, the CDR3 is TGTGCCACCAGCAGCCCTTCTACAGGGGGCTCTGGAAACACCATATATTTT. Its translation is CATSSPSTGGSGNTIYF.

The chain is built from TRBV14 and TRBJ2-5; 12 bases agree with TRBD2. After removal of 4 bases from V and 4 bases from J, the junction contained 10 bases not matched to a gene. The CDR3 totals 17 residues. Per germline, CDR1 SGHDN and CDR2 FVKESK. CDR3 amino acids: CASSLSVLAGGLETQYF. The CDR3 bases are TGTGCCAGCAGCCTCTCCGTACTAGCGGGGGGACTAGAGACCCAGTACTTC.

The chain carries TRBV7-2 and TRBJ2-1; D is uncertain. Looked up from germline, CDR1 is SGHTA and CDR2 is FQGNSA. The V end was cut by 1 base, the J end by 5 bases, with 6 bases between. The length of the CDR3 is 13 residues. In DNA form, the CDR3 reads TGTGCCAGCAGCTTAGGCTACGACAATGAGCAGTTCTTC. The encoded protein is CASSLGYDNEQFF.

The rearrangement joins TRBV6-6 to TRBJ2-7, with TRBD1 matching over 9 bases. Germline V gives CDR1 MNHNY, CDR2 SVGAGI (reference sequence). This CDR3 has 15 residues. Trimming cost V 6 bases and J 2 bases; bases outside gene matches: 8. CDR3 DNA sequence: TGTGCCAGCAGGTTCACCGGGACAGGGCCCTACGAGCAGTACTTC. Residues: CASRFTGTGPYEQYF.

The rearrangement uses TRBV7-9 and TRBJ1-2; 8 bases are shared with TRBD1. Germline V gives CDR1 SEHNR, CDR2 FQNEAQ (reference sequence). V lost 5 bases to trimming and J lost 8 bases; unmatched junction nucleotides: 10. The CDR3 sequence is 14 residues long. This CDR3 reads CASSHGQGLGGYTF. The CDR3 DNA is TGTGCCAGCAGCCATGGACAGGGTTTGGGCGGCTACACCTTC.

V gene TRBV21-1 combines with J gene TRBJ2-3; the table gives TRBD2 as D, unverified against the DNA. TRBV21-1 is assigned pseudogene status. The CDR3 sequence is 17 residues long. The CDR3 nucleotides read TGTGCCAGACCTGGCAGTGGGGAGCGGGGGGGCCCAGATACGCAGTATTTT. Protein sequence: CARPGSGERGGPDTQYF.

The sample holds one count of this clone. The rearrangement links TRBV28 to TRBJ1-1; unclear D gene. Trimming removed 5 bases at V and 3 bases at J, with 7 bases between. Germline-derived CDR1 and CDR2 are MDHEN and SYDVKM. This CDR3 region has 12 residues. The CDR3 sequence is CASSHRDTEAFF. In DNA form, the CDR3 reads TGTGCCAGCAGTCATCGGGACACTGAAGCTTTCTTT.

The gene calls are TRBV6-5 and TRBJ2-3; 10 nucleotides line up with TRBD2. The trim removed 6 bases at V and 2 bases at J, leaving 5 bases unmatched. The germline V gene encodes CDR1 MNHEY and CDR2 SVGAGI. This CDR3 has 15 residues. The CDR3 loop is CASSLAGASTDTQYF. The CDR3 DNA reads as TGTGCCAGCAGCCTAGCGGGGGCGTCCACAGATACGCAGTATTTT.

The V gene is TRBV28, the J gene TRBJ1-3, with a possible D match to TRBD1 (5 bases). With 7 bases removed from V and 6 bases from J, the gap between germline ends came to 22 bases. There are 16 residues in the CDR3. CDR1 is MDHEN, CDR2 SYDVKM, per germline. The CDR3 region has the DNA TGTGCCAGCACCCCAGCAAGGACACTTTTCACAAACACCATATATTTT. As protein: CASTPARTLFTNTIYF.

J is TRBJ2-7 and V is TRBV28, with TRBD2 as a possible D gene (7 bases). CDR3 length equals 15 residues. The germline V gene has CDR1 MDHEN and CDR2 SYDVKM. V lost 6 bases and J lost 6, with 21 bases in between. In nucleotides, the CDR3 is TGTGCCAGCAGCCGCTGGGGGCGGGGGAAGAGCGAGCAGTACTTC. Its translation is CASSRWGRGKSEQYF. Full variable domain (outside the CDR3, taken from reference TRBV28 and TRBJ2-7): DVKVTQSSRYLVKRTGEKVFLECVQDMDHENMFWYRQDPGLGLRLIYFSYDVKMKEKGDIPEGYSVSREKKERFSLILESASTNQTSMYLCASSRWGRGKSEQYFGPGTRLTVT.

The rearrangement links TRBV6-1 to TRBJ2-4; TRBD1 matches at 9 bases. Losses at the gene ends were 2 bases for V and 9 bases for J; bases not matched to a gene: 5. Germline CDR1 MNHNS, CDR2 SASEGT. The CDR3 covers 14 residues. Here the CDR3 reads CASSEWGQGRIQYF. The CDR3 coding sequence is TGTGCCAGCAGTGAATGGGGACAGGGACGCATTCAGTACTTC.

This chain links TRBV7-9 with TRBJ2-5, with 7 bases matching TRBD1. CDR3 size: 14 residues. V lost 6 bases and J lost 5; bases outside the gene matches: 9. Per germline, CDR1 SEHNR and CDR2 FQNEAQ (reference sequence). The CDR3 region has the DNA TGTGCCAGCAGACCGGGACAGCCCCTGGAGACCCAGTACTTC. Encoded protein: CASRPGQPLETQYF.